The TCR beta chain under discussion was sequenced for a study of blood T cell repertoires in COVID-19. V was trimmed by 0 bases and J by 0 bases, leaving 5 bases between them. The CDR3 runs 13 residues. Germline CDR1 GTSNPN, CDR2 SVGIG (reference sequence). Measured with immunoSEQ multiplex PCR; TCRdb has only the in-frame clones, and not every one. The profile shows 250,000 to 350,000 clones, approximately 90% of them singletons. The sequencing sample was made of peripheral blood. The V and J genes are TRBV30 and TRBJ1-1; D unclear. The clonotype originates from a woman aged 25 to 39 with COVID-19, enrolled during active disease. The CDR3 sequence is CAWSVRVNTEAFF. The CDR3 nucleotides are TGTGCCTGGAGTGTACGGGTGAACACTGAAGCTTTCTTT.